Sequencing of this TCR beta chain was carried out in a study of blood T cells in healthy people across ages. Overall study results and limits: The CMV status of each donor remained undetermined, and this could have confounded shifts in expanded clonotypes.

Notes on this clonotype: Its antigen is as yet unknown. One end of the junction does not line up with germline, which may come from a read error.

Together with a sample-barcoded 5' primer, a J-beta primer mix was included in a second PCR lasting about 6 to 12 cycles. From each sample, at least 2.5 million paired-end reads containing CDR3 were obtained. TCRdb ran MiXCR on the 5' RACE reads and lists one entry per CDR3 protein. The sample lists fewer than 900,000 distinct CDR3 sequences; roughly 45% were seen once. This CDR3 is 16 amino acids long. Germline V lookup: CDR1 SSHAT, CDR2 FNYEAQ (reference sequence). This chain connects TRBV7-7 to TRBJ2-5; 7 bases fit TRBD1. This clonotype originated in a woman aged 55-70 years in good health. What was sequenced was blood. CDR3 sequence (DNA): TGTGCTAGCAGCTTAAGTGCGTCAGGGGGATCGGAGACCCAGTACTTC. This sequence encodes CASSLSASGGSETQYF.